The 32 T cell receptor beta chains in this list originate from one sample, sequenced in a study of OX40 agonist ivuxolimab in advanced cancers. Generated by immunoSEQ multiplex PCR, the TCRdb table keeps only in-frame clones and is missing some. The sample records about 67,000 clones, about 88% being singletons. The specimen was CD4+ or CD8+ T cells sorted from blood, collected in a trial of the OX40 agonist ivuxolimab. The source of these receptors is an adult with an advanced solid tumor such as melanoma, head and neck, liver or kidney cancer.

This clone was detected only once. The chain employs TRBV6-1 and TRBJ1-4; no clear D gene. Germline V gene sequence: CDR1 MNHNS, CDR2 SASEGT. Trimming stripped 2 bases from V and 5 bases from J, with 9 bases between. This CDR3 spans 14 amino acids. CDR3 in amino acids: CASSEYGPNEKLFF. In nucleotides, the CDR3 is TGTGCCAGCAGTGAATACGGACCCAATGAAAAACTGTTTTTT.

V usage is TRBV7-2 and J usage is TRBJ2-7; D is perhaps TRBD1 (5 bases). The CDR3 runs to 16 residues. V shed 5 bases and J shed 4 bases, with 21 bases lying between them. The germline V gene has CDR1 SGHTA and CDR2 FQGNSA. The chain's CDR3 is CASSRPGDWGRYEQYF. Here the CDR3 DNA reads TGTGCCAGCAGCCGACCGGGCGACTGGGGCCGTTACGAGCAGTACTTC.

This clone was seen a few times. This chain joins TRBV19 and TRBJ1-4; D unresolved. V lost 8 bases and J 7 bases, leaving 11 bases between the germline ends. Per the germline V gene, CDR1 is LNHDA and CDR2 is SQIVND (reference sequence). The CDR3 consists of 12 residues. DNA of the CDR3: TGTGCCAGTCCCGGACGGGGTGAAAAACTGTTTTTT. Protein sequence: CASPGRGEKLFF.

The chain has TRBV28 and TRBJ2-7; a weak D match, TRBD2 (6 bases). The CDR3 has 14 residues. V lost 3 bases to trimming and J lost 3 bases, with 12 bases between them. Germline values: CDR1 MDHEN, CDR2 SYDVKM. In nucleotides, the CDR3 is TGTGCCAGCAGTTTTGGGGGGACTTACTACGAGCAGTACTTC. It translates to CASSFGGTYYEQYF.

This clone was detected a few times. V is TRBV19 and J is TRBJ1-5; D gene ambiguous. V lost 6 bases to trimming and J lost 0 bases, with 9 bases between them. The CDR3 is 14 amino acids. Germline CDR1 LNHDA, CDR2 SQIVND (reference sequence). As DNA, the CDR3 is TGTGCCAGTAGGCGGCCGTATAGCAATCAGCCCCAGCATTTT. Protein sequence: CASRRPYSNQPQHF.

The chain couples TRBV28 to TRBJ1-3, with TRBD1 identical over 8 bases. V lost 5 bases to trimming and J lost 4 bases; unmatched junction nucleotides: 7. CDR3 length: 15 amino acids. The germline V gene has CDR1 MDHEN and CDR2 SYDVKM. Here the CDR3 DNA reads TGTGCCAGCAGTGACCTCCCAGGGGGCGGAAACACCATATATTTT. Protein sequence: CASSDLPGGGNTIYF.

This sequence joins TRBV5-1 and TRBJ2-7; 7 bases agree with TRBD1. V lost 0 bases, J lost 3 bases, and 3 bases stayed unmatched. This CDR3 has 14 amino acids. Germline-derived CDR1 and CDR2 are SGHRS and YFSETQ. In DNA, the CDR3 is TGCGCCAGCAGCTTGGGGGACAGCAACTACGAGCAGTACTTC. Translated, it gives CASSLGDSNYEQYF.

The J gene is TRBJ1-1, the V gene TRBV7-2, with 10 bases fitting TRBD1. Unmatched junction bases numbered 9, after V lost 6 bases and J lost 5 bases. CDR1 and CDR2 from the germline V gene are SGHTA and FQGNSA. The CDR3 totals 15 residues. Here the CDR3 reads CASSSRQGAWTEAFF. The CDR3 DNA follows: TGTGCCAGCAGTAGTAGACAGGGGGCATGGACTGAAGCTTTCTTT.

Concerning this clone itself: Germline is not matched at one junction end, which may reflect a read error. The J gene is TRBJ2-7, the V gene TRBV29-1, with 7 bases aligning to TRBD1. The CDR3 runs 12 residues. CDR1 and CDR2 (germline): SQVTM, ANQGSEA. The chain's CDR3 is CNVGDRVHEQYF. In nucleotides, the CDR3 is TGCAACGTTGGTGACAGGGTCCACGAGCAGTACTTC.

This clone was found a few times. The chain combines TRBV10-3 with TRBJ1-3, with D unresolved. The CDR3 length is 13 residues. Germline CDR1 is ENHRY and CDR2 is SYGVKD. V shed 10 bases and J shed 0 bases, with 10 bases lying between them. CDR3 sequence (DNA): TGTGCCACCGAGAAATCCTCTGGAAACACCATATATTTT. Translation: CATEKSSGNTIYF.

The chain uses TRBV4-2 and TRBJ1-4; tentative D call: TRBD1 (5 bases). The CDR3 length is 16 residues. Germline CDR1 is LGHNA and CDR2 is YNFKEQ. V was clipped by 1 base and J by 4 bases, with 13 bases between them. The CDR3 reads CASSQVGGGLNEKLFF. DNA of the CDR3: TGTGCCAGCAGCCAAGTAGGCGGGGGACTTAATGAAAAACTGTTTTTT.

This clone was recorded once. This chain links TRBV28 with TRBJ1-1; D ambiguous. Trimming removed 3 bases from V and 8 bases from J, with 7 bases in between. The CDR3 is 11 amino acids. Germline loops: CDR1 MDHEN, CDR2 SYDVKM. The CDR3 here is CASSFLGEAFF. In DNA form, the CDR3 reads TGTGCCAGCAGTTTTCTCGGGGAAGCTTTCTTT.

The V and J genes are TRBV5-3 and TRBJ1-4; a possible D gene is TRBD1 (5 bases). TRBV5-3 is sorted into the ORF group, with uncertain function. The CDR3 length is 15 residues. Trimming removed 3 bases from V and 10 bases from J, with 19 bases in between. CDR3: CARSSPRDEYRKLFF. The CDR3 bases are TGTGCCAGAAGCTCGCCCCGGGACGAGTATAGAAAACTGTTTTTT.

The rearrangement uses TRBV6-1 and TRBJ2-3; 11 positions match TRBD2. V dropped 7 bases and J dropped 5; count of bases not matched to a gene: 8. Germline V CDR1 and CDR2: MNHNS, SASEGT. The CDR3 has 15 residues. This chain's CDR3 is CASIISGGAGDTQYF. CDR3 sequence (DNA): TGTGCCAGCATTATTAGCGGGGGGGCCGGAGATACGCAGTATTTT.

The J gene is TRBJ2-2, the V gene TRBV2, with 7 bases aligning to TRBD2. The CDR3 spans 14 residues. CDR1 is SNHLY, CDR2 FYNNEI, per germline. With 7 bases clipped from V and 6 bases from J, the junction kept 8 bases outside the gene matches. CDR3 nucleotides: TGTGCCAGCAATCAGGACCGGGGGGCCGGGGAGCTGTTTTTT. It yields the protein CASNQDRGAGELFF.

The chain carries TRBV15 and TRBJ1-4; 7 bases match TRBD1. V trimming: 0 bases; J trimming: 10 bases; junction bases outside the gene matches: 8. The CDR3 has 15 residues. Germline V CDR1 and CDR2: LNHNV, YYDKDF (reference sequence). In nucleotides, the CDR3 is TGTGCCACCAGCAGAGATCGGGGCAGGGGGGTAAAACTGTTTTTT. As protein: CATSRDRGRGVKLFF.

V is TRBV28 and J is TRBJ2-3; perhaps TRBD2 as D (6 bases). The CDR3 spans 17 residues. Trimming cost V 7 bases and J 0 bases, with 20 bases left between them. The germline V gene encodes CDR1 MDHEN and CDR2 SYDVKM. The CDR3 DNA sequence: TGTGCCAGCAACTTCCTCCTGGCCGGGACTAGCACAGATACGCAGTATTTT. Translating it yields CASNFLLAGTSTDTQYF.

Of note for this clone: An end of the junction differs from the germline gene, which may be a read error. V is TRBV6-1 and J is TRBJ2-7; 8 bases map to TRBD2. CDR1 and CDR2 from the germline V gene are MNHNS and SASEGT. This CDR3 contains 13 residues. This CDR3 is CASAGGYSYEQHF. DNA of the CDR3: TGTGCCAGCGCGGGGGGATACTCCTACGAGCAGCACTTC.

This clone was detected once. V and J are TRBV10-3 and TRBJ2-7; D remains ambiguous. V lost 2 bases and J lost 0, with 5 bases in between. Per germline, CDR1 ENHRY and CDR2 SYGVKD. The CDR3 is made up of 13 amino acids. For the CDR3, the DNA is TGTGCCATCAGTGAGGGATTCTCCTACGAGCAGTACTTC. It yields the protein CAISEGFSYEQYF.

This clone was counted a few times. The V gene is TRBV4-1, the J gene TRBJ1-1; possible D gene TRBD1, 6 bases. Per the germline V gene, CDR1 is MGHRA and CDR2 is YSYEKL. This CDR3 contains 14 residues. V was pared by 4 bases and J by 0 bases, with 9 bases between. In DNA, the CDR3 is TGCGCCAGCAGCCCGGGACAAGTGAACACTGAAGCTTTCTTT. The encoded protein is CASSPGQVNTEAFF.

A word on this clone: This likely comes from a read error, as the CDR3 has no conserved phenylalanine or tryptophan at its end. It is unclear where the CDR3 begins or ends on the DNA, so no DNA is shown, and the CDR3 is as TCRdb lists it. This rearrangement joins TRBV10-1 to TRBJ1-2. CDR1 WNHNN and CDR2 SYGVQD come from the germline V gene (reference sequence). The CDR3 is 9 residues long, counting both termini. The CDR3 region is CASSGGGFR.

This chain joins TRBV5-1 and TRBJ2-5; no definite D call. The V gene lost 5 bases and the J gene lost 1 base, with 9 bases spanning the gap. Germline CDR1 and CDR2: SGHRS and YFSETQ. CDR3 length: 13 residues. The CDR3 protein is CASRMGPQETQYF. The CDR3 DNA reads as TGCGCCAGCAGGATGGGTCCCCAAGAGACCCAGTACTTC.

CDR3 residues: CAWRTRGDTEAFF. In DNA, the CDR3 is TGTGCCTGGAGAACAAGGGGGGACACTGAAGCTTTCTTT. This sequence joins TRBV30 and TRBJ1-1, with D perhaps TRBD1 (6 bases). The V gene's germline CDR1 is GTSNPN and CDR2 SVGIG (reference sequence). Trimming pared 3 bases from V and 3 bases from J, leaving 11 bases between. The CDR3 loop spans 13 amino acids.

The chain couples TRBV9 to TRBJ1-1; 7 bases align to TRBD1. Germline CDR1 is SGDLS and CDR2 is YYNGEE. The CDR3 is 14 amino acids. V trimming: 1 base; J trimming: 5 bases; junction bases outside the gene matches: 5. The CDR3: CASSVNRGGTEAFF. Written as DNA, the CDR3 is TGTGCCAGCAGCGTAAACAGGGGTGGGACTGAAGCTTTCTTT.

The chain recombines TRBV27 with TRBJ2-7, with 12 bases matching TRBD2. The junction had 3 bases not matched to a gene; V was cut back by 0 bases and J by 6 bases. Germline V gene data show CDR1 as MNHEY and CDR2 as SMNVEV (reference sequence). The CDR3 length is 15 residues. Here the CDR3 DNA reads TGTGCCAGCAGTTTATCGCAACTAGCGGGAGGCGAGCAGTACTTC. Protein product: CASSLSQLAGGEQYF.

In this sample, this clone turned up a few times. This chain connects TRBV7-9 to TRBJ2-7, with 8 bases lining up with TRBD1. The trim removed 5 bases at V and 4 bases at J, leaving 13 bases unmatched. Germline lookup yields CDR1 SEHNR and CDR2 FQNEAQ (reference sequence). The CDR3 is 16 residues long. The CDR3 protein is CASSALDRGNSYEQYF. The CDR3 region has the DNA TGTGCCAGCAGCGCCCTCGACAGGGGCAATTCGTACGAGCAGTACTTC.

J is TRBJ2-3 and V is TRBV10-3; 12 positions match TRBD2. Germline loops: CDR1 ENHRY, CDR2 SYGVKD. This CDR3 has 14 amino acids. Trimming cost V 6 bases and J 8 bases; bases outside gene matches: 6. The CDR3 coding sequence is TGTGCCATCAGCCCTTCTAGCGGGAGGGTTACGCAGTATTTT. It codes for CAISPSSGRVTQYF.

The genes are TRBV28 and TRBJ2-7; no firm D call. CDR3 size: 12 residues. Germline V gene data show CDR1 as MDHEN and CDR2 as SYDVKM. V was pared by 2 bases and J by 7 bases, with 9 bases between. CDR3 bases: TGTGCCAGCAGTTTAGGGCGGTTGGAGCAGTACTTC. Protein product: CASSLGRLEQYF.

V and J are TRBV4-1 and TRBJ2-7; unclear D gene. Trimming took 4 bases from V and 4 from J, leaving 20 bases between them. Germline lookup yields CDR1 MGHRA and CDR2 YSYEKL. This CDR3 spans 16 amino acids. The CDR3 DNA is TGCGCCAGCAGCCCCTTAAGGTCCATGGTACGGTACGAGCAGTACTTC. It specifies CASSPLRSMVRYEQYF.

This chain links TRBV5-1 with TRBJ1-5; D is uncertain. Germline assignment: CDR1 SGHRS and CDR2 YFSETQ. V lost 0 bases to trimming and J lost 0 bases, with 7 bases between them. CDR3 length: 15 amino acids. The CDR3 loop is CASSLEPDSNQPQHF. CDR3 sequence (DNA): TGCGCCAGCAGCTTGGAACCCGATAGCAATCAGCCCCAGCATTTT. Supplemented by reference TRBV5-1 and TRBJ1-5, the full variable domain reads KAGVTQTPRYLIKTRGQQVTLSCSPISGHRSVSWYQQTPGQGLQFLFEYFSETQRNKGNFPGRFSGRQFSNSRSEMNVSTLELGDSALYLCASSLEPDSNQPQHFGDGTRLSIL.

This clone showed up just a few times. The V and J genes are TRBV7-6 and TRBJ2-1; D ambiguous. The V and J ends lost 3 bases and 4 bases respectively, with 7 bases between them. The V gene's germline CDR1 is SGHVS and CDR2 FNYEAQ. This CDR3 contains 13 residues. CDR3 loop: CASSFTRYNEQFF. The CDR3 bases are TGTGCCAGCAGCTTTACTCGGTACAATGAGCAGTTCTTC.

This sequence joins TRBV19 and TRBJ2-7, with 7 positions matching TRBD1. Germline CDR1 LNHDA, CDR2 SQIVND (reference sequence). There are 15 residues in the CDR3. The trim removed 3 bases at V and 0 bases at J, leaving 5 bases unmatched. DNA for the CDR3: TGTGCCAGTAGTATTCACGGGACAGCCTCCTACGAGCAGTACTTC. Translation: CASSIHGTASYEQYF.